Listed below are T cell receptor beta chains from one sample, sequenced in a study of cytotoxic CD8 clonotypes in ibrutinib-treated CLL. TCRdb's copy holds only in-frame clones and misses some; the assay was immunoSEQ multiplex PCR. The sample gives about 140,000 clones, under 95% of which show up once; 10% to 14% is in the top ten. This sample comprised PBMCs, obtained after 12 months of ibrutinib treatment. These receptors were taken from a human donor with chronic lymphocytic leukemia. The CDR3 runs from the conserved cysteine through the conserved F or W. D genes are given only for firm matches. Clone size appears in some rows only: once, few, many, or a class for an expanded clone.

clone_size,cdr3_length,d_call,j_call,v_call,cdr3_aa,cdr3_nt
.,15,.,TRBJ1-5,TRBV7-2,CASSSVGYSNQPQHF,TGTGCCAGCAGCTCCGTGGGCTATAGCAATCAGCCCCAGCATTTT
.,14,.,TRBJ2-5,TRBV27,CASSLGGGLETQYF,TGTGCCAGCAGTTTGGGAGGGGGCCTCGAGACCCAGTACTTC
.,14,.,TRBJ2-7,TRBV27,CASSDLQGFHEQYF,TGTGCCAGCAGTGATCTACAGGGTTTCCACGAGCAGTACTTC
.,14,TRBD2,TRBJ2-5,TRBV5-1,CASRSTSGRETQYF,TGCGCCAGCAGATCGACTAGCGGGAGGGAGACCCAGTACTTC
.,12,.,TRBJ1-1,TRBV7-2,CASSLDNRDAFF,TGTGCCAGCAGCCTAGACAATAGGGACGCTTTCTTT
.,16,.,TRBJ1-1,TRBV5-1,CASSPVVWQMNTEAFF,TGCGCCAGCAGCCCTGTGGTGTGGCAGATGAACACTGAAGCTTTCTTT
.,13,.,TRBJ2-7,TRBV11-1,CASSLWGLNEQYF,TGTGCCAGCAGCTTATGGGGTCTAAACGAGCAGTACTTC
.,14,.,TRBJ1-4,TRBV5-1,CASSWSGYSEKLFF,TGCGCCAGCAGCTGGAGTGGATATAGTGAAAAACTGTTTTTT
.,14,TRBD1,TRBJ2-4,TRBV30,CAWSTGQGKNIQYF,TGTGCCTGGAGTACAGGACAGGGAAAAAACATTCAGTACTTC
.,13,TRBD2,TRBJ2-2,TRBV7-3,CASSPGRAGELFF,TGTGCCAGCAGCCCAGGGAGGGCCGGGGAGCTGTTTTTT
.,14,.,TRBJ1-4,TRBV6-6,CASSWAGVREKLFF,TGTGCCAGCAGTTGGGCGGGGGTCCGCGAAAAACTGTTTTTT
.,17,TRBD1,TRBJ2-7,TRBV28,CASSPLRKGQGSLGQYF,TGTGCCAGCAGTCCATTACGTAAAGGACAGGGTAGCTTAGGGCAGTACTTC
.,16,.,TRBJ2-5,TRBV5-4,CAIGLGRGTKQETQYF,TGTGCCATCGGCTTAGGCAGGGGTACTAAACAAGAGACCCAGTACTTC
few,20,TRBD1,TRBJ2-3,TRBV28,CASSTPGRLALRQGEDTQYF,TGTGCCAGCAGTACACCCGGACGCCTAGCCCTCAGACAGGGGGAAGATACGCAGTATTTT
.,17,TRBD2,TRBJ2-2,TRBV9,CASSPRLAGVGTGELFF,TGTGCCAGCAGCCCCAGACTAGCGGGAGTAGGCACCGGGGAGCTGTTTTTT
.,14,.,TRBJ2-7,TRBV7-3,CASSLDGSRYEQYF,TGTGCCAGCAGCTTAGACGGGAGCCGCTACGAGCAGTACTTC
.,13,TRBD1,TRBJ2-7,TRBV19,CASSDRGVGEQYF,TGTGCCAGTAGTGACAGGGGAGTTGGAGAGCAGTACTTC
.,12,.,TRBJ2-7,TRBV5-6,CASSWDVGEQYF,TGTGCCAGCAGCTGGGACGTCGGCGAGCAGTACTTC
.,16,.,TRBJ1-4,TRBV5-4,CASSSPLGGTNEKLFF,TGTGCCAGCAGCTCCCCATTGGGGGGAACTAATGAAAAACTGTTTTTT
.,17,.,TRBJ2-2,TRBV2,CASSLGGAAGYTGELFF,TGTGCCAGCAGCCTCGGTGGGGCTGCGGGGTACACCGGGGAGCTGTTTTTT
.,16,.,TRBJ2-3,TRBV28,CASSLEPGRSTDTQYF,TGTGCCAGCAGTTTGGAACCGGGGAGGAGTACAGATACGCAGTATTTT
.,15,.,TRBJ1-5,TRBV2,CASNTGGLSNQPQHF,TGTGCCAGCAACACGGGGGGACTGAGCAATCAGCCCCAGCATTTT
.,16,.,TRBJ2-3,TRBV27,CASLRLGEQSTDTQYF,TGTGCCAGTCTCAGGCTAGGAGAACAATCCACAGATACGCAGTATTTT
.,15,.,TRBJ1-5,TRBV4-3,CASSQDQAPNQPQHF,TGCGCCAGCAGCCAAGATCAAGCTCCCAATCAGCCCCAGCATTTT
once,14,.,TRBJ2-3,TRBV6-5,CASSYGGDTDTQYF,TGTGCCAGCAGTTATGGCGGAGACACAGATACGCAGTATTTT
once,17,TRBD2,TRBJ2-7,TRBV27,CATAPSGSWGNRYEQYF,TGTGCCACCGCGCCTAGCGGGAGTTGGGGGAATCGGTACGAGCAGTACTTC
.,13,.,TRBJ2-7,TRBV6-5,CASRRGLSHEQYF,TGTGCCAGCCGCCGGGGCCTAAGCCACGAGCAGTACTTC
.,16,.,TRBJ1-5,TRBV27,CASSSNGPISNQPQHF,TGTGCCAGCAGTTCTAATGGTCCCATTAGCAATCAGCCCCAGCATTTT
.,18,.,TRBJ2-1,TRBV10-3,CAISEYVADSLYYNEQFF,TGTGCCATCAGTGAGTATGTGGCGGACAGTTTATACTACAATGAGCAGTTCTTC
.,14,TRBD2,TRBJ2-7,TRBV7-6,CASSPLAGGGEQYF,TGTGCCAGCAGCCCACTAGCGGGAGGGGGCGAGCAGTACTTC
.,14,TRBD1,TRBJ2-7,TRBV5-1,CASSLPGQGAEQYF,TGCGCCAGCAGCTTACCGGGACAGGGAGCCGAGCAGTACTTC
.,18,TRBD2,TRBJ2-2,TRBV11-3,CASSPDPTSGRATGELFF,TGTGCCAGCAGCCCCGATCCGACTAGCGGGAGAGCGACCGGGGAGCTGTTTTTT
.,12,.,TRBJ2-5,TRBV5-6,CASSIRAETQYF,TGTGCCAGCAGCATCCGGGCGGAGACCCAGTACTTC
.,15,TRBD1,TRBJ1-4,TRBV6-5,CASSLIRQGSEKLFF,TGTGCCAGCAGTCTGATTAGACAGGGGAGTGAAAAACTGTTTTTT
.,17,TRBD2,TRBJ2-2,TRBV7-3,CASSSSRASGQTGELFF,TGTGCCAGCAGCTCCTCCCGGGCTAGCGGGCAGACCGGGGAGCTGTTTTTT
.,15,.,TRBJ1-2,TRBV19,CASKIGQNKIYGYTF,TGTGCCAGTAAAATAGGGCAGAATAAAATCTATGGCTACACCTTC
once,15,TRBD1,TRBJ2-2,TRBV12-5,CASGHRTGHTGELFF,TGTGCTAGTGGCCATAGGACAGGTCACACCGGGGAGCTGTTTTTT
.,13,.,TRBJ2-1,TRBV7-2,CASSLSGDNEQFF,TGTGCCAGCAGCTTATCTGGGGACAATGAGCAGTTCTTC
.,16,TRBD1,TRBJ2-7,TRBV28,CASSYPRDRRLIEQYF,TGTGCCAGCAGCTACCCCCGGGACAGGCGTTTGATCGAGCAGTACTTC
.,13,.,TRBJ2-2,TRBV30,CAWSVSGTGELFF,TGTGCCTGGAGTGTAAGCGGGACCGGGGAGCTGTTTTTT
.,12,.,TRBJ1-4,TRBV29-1,CSGGEGVEKLFF,TGCAGCGGGGGTGAGGGGGTGGAAAAACTGTTTTTT
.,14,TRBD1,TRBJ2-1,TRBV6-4,CASSWGTGNNEQFF,TGTGCCAGCAGCTGGGGGACAGGAAACAATGAGCAGTTCTTC
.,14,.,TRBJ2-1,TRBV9,CASSVDTRAPEQFF,TGTGCCAGCAGCGTAGACACTAGAGCTCCCGAGCAGTTCTTC
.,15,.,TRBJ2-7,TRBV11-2,CASSPRSSDSYEQYF,TGTGCCAGCAGCCCCCGTAGTAGTGATAGCTACGAGCAGTACTTC
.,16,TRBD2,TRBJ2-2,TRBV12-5,CASGSGLGLNTGELFF,TGTGCTAGTGGTTCGGGACTAGGGCTGAACACCGGGGAGCTGTTTTTT
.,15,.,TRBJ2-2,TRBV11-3,CASSSGFLTTGELFF,TGTGCCAGCAGCTCCGGGTTCCTCACGACCGGGGAGCTGTTTTTT
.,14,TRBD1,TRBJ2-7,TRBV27,CASSLRGGSYEQYF,TGTGCCAGCAGTTTACGAGGGGGCAGCTACGAGCAGTACTTC
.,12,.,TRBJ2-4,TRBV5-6,CASSLGENIQYF,TGTGCCAGCAGCTTGGGCGAGAACATTCAGTACTTC
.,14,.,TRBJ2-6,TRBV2,CARRGRDGANVLTF,TGTGCCCGCAGAGGCCGGGATGGGGCCAACGTCCTGACTTTC
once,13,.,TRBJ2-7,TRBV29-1,CSVVAGLAYEQYF,TGCAGCGTTGTAGCAGGGCTGGCCTACGAGCAGTACTTC
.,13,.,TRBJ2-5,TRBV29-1,CSGKQGGRETQYF,TGCAGCGGAAAACAGGGAGGTAGGGAGACCCAGTACTTC
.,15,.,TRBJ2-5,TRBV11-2,CASSFSGRREETQYF,TGTGCCAGCAGCTTTTCCGGGAGACGGGAAGAGACCCAGTACTTC
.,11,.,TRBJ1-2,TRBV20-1,CSARGPYGYTF,TGCAGTGCTAGAGGTCCTTATGGCTACACCTTC